Detailed here is one T cell receptor (beta chain). The record originates from a study of blood T cell repertoires in COVID-19. Germline V gene data show CDR1 as SGHAT and CDR2 as FQDESV (reference sequence). V lost 3 bases, J lost 6 bases, and 15 bases lay in between. CDR3 size: 14 residues. Authors' analysis steps: Reference gene primers were amplified, and this amplification served to estimate nucleated cell counts. Repertoires were generated with immunoSEQ multiplex PCR, while TCRdb's copy carries only in-frame clones and drops some. For V, J and clone size, that table is used; D and trimming come from the DNA. The table has some 220,000 clones, roughly four fifths seen once; the top ten hold less than 2.5%.

Sequenced sample: peripheral blood. This TCR came from a woman aged 55-70 years with acute or convalescent COVID-19. This chain uses TRBV11-1 with TRBJ2-7; D might be TRBD1 (6 bases). The CDR3 reads CASSFYKGVGEQYF. The CDR3 coding sequence is TGTGCCAGCAGCTTTTATAAGGGGGTTGGCGAGCAGTACTTC.